These 30 T cell receptor beta chains were all obtained from the same sample, sequenced in a study of cytomegalovirus exposure and HLA in healthy donors. The PCR employed 60 Vbeta primers together with 13 Jbeta primers. This table comes from immunoSEQ multiplex PCR, and its TCRdb copy is limited to in-frame clones, with some not included. The specimen's table records 200,000 or so clones. Sequenced: PBMCs. Every receptor here comes from a boy aged 5-17 years in good health and CMV-seronegative.

This chain links TRBV27 with TRBJ2-1; D perhaps matches TRBD1 (6 bases). Germline values: CDR1 MNHEY, CDR2 SMNVEV (reference sequence). The CDR3 has 14 amino acids. V was pared by 7 bases and J by 4 bases, with 14 bases between. CDR3 coding DNA: TGTGCCAGCACTCCAGGGGTAGAATACAATGAGCAGTTCTTC. Its translation is CASTPGVEYNEQFF.

The rearrangement joins TRBV6-6 to TRBJ2-7; 8 bases match TRBD2. CDR3 length: 15 residues. Germline assignment: CDR1 MNHNY and CDR2 SVGAGI (reference sequence). The V segment lost 6 bases and the J segment 5 bases; nucleotides outside the gene matches: 12. CDR3 amino acids: CASSNEGTGGNEQYF. The DNA of the CDR3 is TGTGCCAGCAGCAATGAAGGGACGGGAGGGAACGAGCAGTACTTC.

This chain connects TRBV5-4 to TRBJ2-5; 7 bases are shared with TRBD2. Germline CDR1 is SGHNT and CDR2 is YYREEE (reference sequence). The CDR3 loop spans 15 amino acids. V lost 4 bases and J lost 0; bases outside the gene matches: 6. Here the CDR3 DNA reads TGTGCCAGCAGCCAGACTAGCCGGTACCAAGAGACCCAGTACTTC. Translated, it gives CASSQTSRYQETQYF.

The gene calls are TRBV28 and TRBJ2-3; TRBD2 aligns across 8 bases. Germline V gives CDR1 MDHEN, CDR2 SYDVKM. There are 16 residues in the CDR3. Trimming took 0 bases from V and 5 from J; bases not matched to a gene: 7. The CDR3 coding sequence is TGTGCCAGCAGTTTATGGGAGCGGGGGACGAAAGATACGCAGTATTTT. This codes for CASSLWERGTKDTQYF.

The rearrangement joins TRBV11-2 to TRBJ1-3, with a weak D call TRBD1 (5 bases). Trimming removed 5 bases from V and 8 bases from J, with 13 bases in between. CDR1 and CDR2 (germline): SGHAT, FQNNGV. The CDR3 contains 13 residues. This chain's CDR3 is CASSRSGGDTIYF. The CDR3 coding sequence is TGTGCCAGCAGCCGAAGCGGGGGGGACACCATATATTTT.

The CDR3 DNA follows: TGTGCCAGCAGCCGTTTTCACAGCGAAAAGCGGGGGGGCGCCTACGAGCAGTACTTC. It encodes CASSRFHSEKRGGAYEQYF. This chain links TRBV4-2 with TRBJ2-7; the match to TRBD2 covers 10 bases. V trimming: 4 bases; J trimming: 2 bases; junction bases outside the gene matches: 17. This CDR3 region has 19 residues. Germline loops: CDR1 LGHNA, CDR2 YNFKEQ.

This chain joins TRBV2 and TRBJ2-3, with 11 bases identical to TRBD2. This CDR3 is built from 15 residues. Trimming took 6 bases from V and 0 from J; bases not matched to a gene: 2. Germline V lookup: CDR1 SNHLY, CDR2 FYNNEI. The CDR3 bases are TGTGCCAGCAGACGACTAGCGGGGAGCACAGATACGCAGTATTTT. Translation gives CASRRLAGSTDTQYF.

As for this clone: One end of the junction does not line up with germline, which may come from a read error. Here the CDR3 reads CASSQDFSGLAGATYNGQFF. CDR3 in DNA: TGTGCCAGCAGCCAAGATTTTAGCGGTCTAGCGGGGGCTACGTACAATGGGCAGTTCTTC. The V call is TRBV4-2, the J call TRBJ2-1; 10 bases match TRBD2. The CDR3 has 20 residues. Per the germline V gene, CDR1 is LGHNA and CDR2 is YNFKEQ.

V is TRBV19 and J is TRBJ1-2; D is unresolved. With 9 bases removed from V and 3 bases from J, the gap between germline ends came to 14 bases. The CDR3 contains 13 residues. Germline V CDR1 and CDR2: LNHDA, SQIVND (reference sequence). The CDR3 protein is CASLGEYHYGYTF. For the CDR3, the DNA is TGTGCCAGCCTCGGGGAGTATCACTATGGCTACACCTTC.

The chain carries TRBV5-6 and TRBJ2-5; TRBD1 might be the D (6 bases). CDR1 is SGHDT and CDR2 is YYEEEE in the germline V gene. This CDR3 is built from 15 residues. V lost 0 bases to trimming and J lost 1 base, with 10 bases between them. The CDR3: CASSLAGVRQETQYF. As DNA, the CDR3 is TGTGCCAGCAGCTTGGCAGGGGTACGCCAAGAGACCCAGTACTTC.

The chain recombines TRBV29-1 with TRBJ2-1; 9 bases match TRBD2. Trimming cost V 5 bases and J 6 bases; bases outside gene matches: 2. This CDR3 is built from 12 residues. Per germline, CDR1 SQVTM and CDR2 ANQGSEA. The CDR3 loop reads CSVLSGGNEQFF. CDR3 nucleotides: TGCAGCGTTCTTAGCGGGGGCAATGAGCAGTTCTTC.

The rearrangement links TRBV27 to TRBJ2-7; TRBD1 agrees at 7 bases. The CDR3 runs to 13 residues. Germline CDR1 is MNHEY and CDR2 is SMNVEV (reference sequence). The junction had 5 bases not matched to a gene; V was cut back by 5 bases and J by 4 bases. In DNA, the CDR3 is TGTGCCAGCAGTGGGGACAGTCTTTACGAGCAGTACTTC. It translates to CASSGDSLYEQYF.

The rearrangement uses TRBV5-1 and TRBJ2-7; D remains unclear. The length of the CDR3 is 13 residues. Germline loops: CDR1 SGHRS, CDR2 YFSETQ. V lost 4 bases to trimming and J lost 2 bases, with 10 bases between them. The CDR3 sequence: CASSRQETYEQYF. The CDR3 region has the DNA TGCGCCAGCAGCCGTCAAGAGACCTACGAGCAGTACTTC.

The rearrangement uses TRBV4-2 and TRBJ2-5, with TRBD1 matching over 11 bases. V shed 4 bases, J shed 5 bases, and the junction held 9 bases outside the gene matches. Per germline, CDR1 LGHNA and CDR2 YNFKEQ. The CDR3 runs 16 residues. CDR3 amino acids: CASSPRGQGVQETQYF. Written as DNA, the CDR3 is TGTGCCAGCAGCCCGAGGGGACAGGGGGTTCAGGAGACCCAGTACTTC.

V and J are TRBV5-1 and TRBJ1-1; no firm D call. In germline, CDR1 is SGHRS, CDR2 YFSETQ. CDR3 length equals 13 residues. Trimming took off 1 base at V and 6 bases at J, with 10 bases between the two ends. The CDR3 region has the DNA TGCGCCAGCAGCTTGTGGTCGAGCGCTGAAGCTTTCTTT. This codes for CASSLWSSAEAFF.

The V call is TRBV29-1, the J call TRBJ2-1, with D unclear. The length of the CDR3 is 12 residues. CDR1 is SQVTM and CDR2 is ANQGSEA in the germline V gene. V was cut by 8 bases and J by 7 bases, with 15 bases left in between. The CDR3 bases are TGCAGCCATCGGGTCCTCGGGAATGAGCAGTTCTTC. This translates into CSHRVLGNEQFF.

The chain joins TRBV30 to TRBJ1-1; the D gene is possibly TRBD1 (5 bases). V lost 2 bases to trimming and J lost 1 base, with 14 bases between them. The CDR3 spans 15 residues. Germline CDR1 reads GTSNPN; CDR2 reads SVGIG (reference sequence). CDR3 amino acids: CAWSPGVGANTEAFF. DNA of the CDR3: TGTGCCTGGAGTCCGGGAGTTGGGGCGAACACTGAAGCTTTCTTT.

V and J are TRBV9 and TRBJ1-1, with TRBD1 identical over 9 bases. Germline V gene data show CDR1 as SGDLS and CDR2 as YYNGEE. V lost 4 bases to trimming and J lost 6 bases; unmatched junction nucleotides: 13. This CDR3 has 16 residues. The CDR3 spells CASSMNRDRAFAEAFF. The CDR3 nucleotides are TGTGCCAGCAGCATGAACCGGGACAGGGCGTTCGCTGAAGCTTTCTTT.

The V and J genes are TRBV2 and TRBJ1-5; 9 bases fit TRBD1. Per the germline V gene, CDR1 is SNHLY and CDR2 is FYNNEI. After removal of 3 bases from V and 5 bases from J, the junction contained 2 bases not matched to a gene. The CDR3 extends over 14 amino acids. The CDR3 DNA reads as TGTGCCAGCAGTGACAGGACAGGGGATCAGCCCCAGCATTTT. Translated, it gives CASSDRTGDQPQHF.

V gene TRBV7-9 combines with J gene TRBJ2-7; no clear D. Looked up from germline, CDR1 is SEHNR and CDR2 is FQNEAQ (reference sequence). CDR3 size: 13 residues. Trimming shortened V by 2 bases and J by 8 bases, and 13 bases separated the two germline ends. The CDR3 DNA is TGTGCCAGCAGCTTACCCAGACGACACAAGCAGTACTTC. It yields the protein CASSLPRRHKQYF.

The gene calls are TRBV27 and TRBJ1-6, with unresolved D. The germline V and J ends were trimmed by 2 bases and 6 bases, with 8 bases remaining between them. The CDR3 has 14 residues. CDR1 MNHEY and CDR2 SMNVEV come from the germline V gene (reference sequence). CDR3 DNA sequence: TGTGCCAGCAGTTTAGGAGGTTTTAATTCACCCCTCCACTTT. Protein: CASSLGGFNSPLHF.

This chain joins TRBV7-9 and TRBJ2-2; D unresolved. The V end was cut by 5 bases, the J end by 7 bases, with 8 bases between. This CDR3 contains 12 residues. Germline V lookup: CDR1 SEHNR, CDR2 FQNEAQ (reference sequence). As DNA, the CDR3 is TGTGCCAGCAGCGCTTCTATCGGGGAGCTGTTTTTT. Its translation is CASSASIGELFF.

The chain uses TRBV28 and TRBJ2-2; TRBD2 matches 7 bases. This CDR3 spans 16 amino acids. Germline-derived CDR1 and CDR2 are MDHEN and SYDVKM. V shed 4 bases, J shed 2 bases, and the junction held 7 bases outside the gene matches. CDR3 DNA: TGTGCCAGCAGTTCCTCGACTAGCTTAAACACCGGGGAGCTGTTTTTT. It encodes CASSSSTSLNTGELFF.

The V call is TRBV6-1, the J call TRBJ2-2, with D unclear. V was cut by 6 bases and J by 2 bases, with 10 bases left in between. The CDR3 is 14 amino acids. Germline loops: CDR1 MNHNS, CDR2 SASEGT. Written as DNA, the CDR3 is TGTGCCAGCAGGGTCAGTCCTAACACCGGGGAGCTGTTTTTT. This gives the protein CASRVSPNTGELFF.

Turning to this clone: A junction end diverges from the germline sequence, so it may reflect a read error. Other DNA sequences from this sample encode an identical CDR3 as well. The chain couples TRBV6-6 to TRBJ1-1, with D uncertain. Germline lookup yields CDR1 MNHNY and CDR2 SVGAGI (reference sequence). This CDR3 contains 15 residues. Written as DNA, the CDR3 is TGTGCCAGCACCGAGACGAATTCTCGGAGCACTGAAGCCTTCTTT. Amino acids: CASTETNSRSTEAFF.

J is TRBJ2-7 and V is TRBV18, with 8 bases that match TRBD1. Per germline, CDR1 KGHSH and CDR2 LQKENI. The J segment lost 3 bases and the V segment lost 4 bases, leaving 14 bases of the junction unmatched. This CDR3 region has 17 residues. The CDR3 region is CASSLSSPGQAIYEQYF. The DNA of the CDR3 is TGTGCCAGCTCACTTTCTTCTCCGGGACAGGCGATCTACGAGCAGTACTTC. The variable domain in full, with the rest retrieved from reference TRBV18 and TRBJ2-7, is NAGVMQNPRHLVRRRGQEARLRCSPMKGHSHVYWYRQLPEEGLKFMVYLQKENIIDESGMPKERFSAEFPKEGPSILRIQQVVRGDSAAYFCASSLSSPGQAIYEQYFGPGTRLTVT.

This chain uses TRBV6-5 with TRBJ1-2, with a possible D match to TRBD1 (5 bases). V lost 2 bases, J lost 5 bases, and 12 bases lay in between. From germline, CDR1 is MNHEY and CDR2 SVGAGI. CDR3 size: 14 residues. Written as DNA, the CDR3 is TGTGCCAGCAGTTACCAGGGTCACCAGTATGGCTACACCTTC. This gives the protein CASSYQGHQYGYTF.

V and J are TRBV28 and TRBJ1-5; tentatively, D is TRBD1 (5 bases). The CDR3 is 12 amino acids. Germline CDR1 and CDR2: MDHEN and SYDVKM. V was trimmed by 7 bases and J by 5 bases, leaving 9 bases between them. The CDR3 DNA follows: TGTGCCAGCACGGCACAGGATCAGCCCCAGCATTTT. As protein: CASTAQDQPQHF.

This rearrangement joins TRBV5-5 to TRBJ1-5, with 7 bases that match TRBD1. The ends lost 3 bases at V and 4 bases at J; junction bases unmatched: 7. CDR3 length: 15 residues. Per germline, CDR1 SGHKS and CDR2 YYEKEE (reference sequence). The CDR3 loop reads CASSYGTAPNQPQHF. For the CDR3, the DNA is TGTGCCAGCAGCTACGGGACAGCCCCTAATCAGCCCCAGCATTTT.

CDR3 bases: TGTGCCAGTAGTATCCCTAGCGCCAGCTCCTACGAGCAGTACTTC. Translating it yields CASSIPSASSYEQYF. The V and J genes are TRBV19 and TRBJ2-7, with a tentative D call TRBD2 (6 bases). V was trimmed by 3 bases and J by 0 bases, leaving 12 bases between them. The CDR3 is 15 residues long. Germline V gives CDR1 LNHDA, CDR2 SQIVND (reference sequence). Supplemented by reference TRBV19 and TRBJ2-7, the full variable domain reads DGGITQSPKYLFRKEGQNVTLSCEQNLNHDAMYWYRQDPGQGLRLIYYSQIVNDFQKGDIAEGYSVSREKKESFPLTVTSAQKNPTAFYLCASSIPSASSYEQYFGPGTRLTVT.